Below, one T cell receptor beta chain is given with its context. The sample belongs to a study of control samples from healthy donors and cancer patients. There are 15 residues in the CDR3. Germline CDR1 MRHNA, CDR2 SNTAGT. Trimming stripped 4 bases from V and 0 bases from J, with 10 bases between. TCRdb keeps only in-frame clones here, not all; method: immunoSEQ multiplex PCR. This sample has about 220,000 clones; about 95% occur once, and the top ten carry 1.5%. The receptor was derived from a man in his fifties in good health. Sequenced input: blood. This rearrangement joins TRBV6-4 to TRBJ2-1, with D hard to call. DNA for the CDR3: TGTGCCAGCAGTGGCGAAATTAGCTCCTACAATGAGCAGTTCTTC. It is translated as CASSGEISSYNEQFF.